This TCR beta chain came from a study of T-cell reconstitution after alpha-beta-depleted transplantation in children. This clonotype was seen a handful of times. Unique molecular identifiers were used to barcode this TCRbeta library. One entry per CDR3 protein results from TCRdb running MiXCR on the PCR reads. The table includes 450,000 to 500,000 distinct CDR3 sequences, around 12% detected once. The CDR3 length is 22 residues. Germline CDR1 reads MRHNA; CDR2 reads SNTAGT. The V end lost 0 bases, the J end lost 2 bases, and 29 bases lay between the germline ends. The sequence was obtained from a human donor who donated a stem cell graft to a child with combined immunodeficiency. This specimen consisted of PBMCs from the stem cell graft donor, obtained from the stem cell graft. V gene TRBV6-4 combines with J gene TRBJ1-5; weak D call: TRBD1 (5 bases). CDR3: CASSDSTQYDETALGGNQPQHF. In nucleotides, the CDR3 is TGTGCCAGCAGTGACTCGACGCAATATGACGAGACAGCGCTCGGAGGCAATCAGCCCCAGCATTTT.